One sample yielded the 22 T cell receptor beta chains listed below, sequenced in a study of shared clonotypes between healthy human individuals. Profiling relied on immunoSEQ multiplex PCR, and the TCRdb table lists in-frame clones only, not all of them. Counted here are about 2.3 million clones, under 95% occurring once; the ten biggest clones make up around 0.4%. The specimen sequenced was naive CD4+ T cells from PBMCs. Subset here: CD45RA+ positively selected. Source of these receptors: a young man in good health. Some clones in this sample may be carry-over from other donors' samples.

The rearrangement links TRBV5-1 to TRBJ2-1, with 9 nucleotides matching TRBD1. Germline trimming cut 4 bases from V and 3 bases from J; bases unmatched to any gene: 11. The V gene's germline CDR1 is SGHRS and CDR2 YFSETQ. CDR3 length: 17 residues. Here the CDR3 reads CASSPGQGYGYYNEQFF. DNA for the CDR3: TGCGCCAGCAGCCCTGGACAGGGGTACGGATACTACAATGAGCAGTTCTTC.

The CDR3 region is CASSTARGSNTEAFF. The CDR3 DNA reads TGCGCCAGCAGTACGGCCAGGGGGTCGAACACTGAAGCTTTCTTT. The rearrangement uses TRBV10-1 and TRBJ1-1, with 7 bases aligning to TRBD1. Per germline, CDR1 WNHNN and CDR2 SYGVQD (reference sequence). This CDR3 is built from 15 residues. J was trimmed by 1 base and V by 5 bases; bases with no gene match: 7.

The V call is TRBV27, the J call TRBJ2-3; D not certain. The CDR3 runs 15 residues. Germline CDR1 is MNHEY and CDR2 is SMNVEV (reference sequence). Trimming pared 2 bases from V and 5 bases from J, leaving 14 bases between. CDR3 coding DNA: TGTGCCAGCAGTTTAATGGCTCGCTATGGAGATACGCAGTATTTT. Residues: CASSLMARYGDTQYF.

The chain has TRBV18 and TRBJ1-2, with no clear D. The CDR3 is 15 amino acids. Germline values: CDR1 KGHSH, CDR2 LQKENI. Trimming took off 3 bases at V and 0 bases at J, with 11 bases between the two ends. For the CDR3, the DNA is TGTGCCAGCTCACCGGATTTCGGGACTAACTATGGCTACACCTTC. Protein sequence: CASSPDFGTNYGYTF.

CDR3 in amino acids: CASSLTGGAGEAFF. The CDR3 nucleotides are TGTGCCAGTAGTCTGACAGGGGGCGCGGGTGAAGCTTTCTTT. This chain connects TRBV19 to TRBJ1-1; 10 nucleotides align to TRBD1. This CDR3 is built from 14 residues. Germline loops: CDR1 LNHDA, CDR2 SQIVND (reference sequence). The V gene end was trimmed by 5 bases and the J gene end by 7 bases; junction bases not matched to a gene: 7.

The chain carries TRBV12-5 and TRBJ1-5; D remains unclear. The CDR3 has 17 amino acids. Germline CDR1 LGHNT, CDR2 FRNRAP. Trimming took off 0 bases at V and 3 bases at J, with 15 bases between the two ends. The CDR3 sequence is CASGLVMFRENNQPQHF. CDR3 coding DNA: TGTGCTAGTGGTTTGGTAATGTTCAGAGAAAACAATCAGCCCCAGCATTTT.

V gene TRBV15 combines with J gene TRBJ1-5, with D tentatively TRBD1 (5 bases). The CDR3 runs 18 residues. The V gene lost 0 bases and the J gene lost 7 bases, with 22 bases spanning the gap. Germline V CDR1 and CDR2: LNHNV, YYDKDF (reference sequence). The CDR3 is CATSRDNPTGLGGQPQHF. The CDR3 DNA sequence: TGTGCCACCAGCAGAGATAATCCAACGGGACTGGGAGGCCAGCCCCAGCATTTT.

V gene TRBV4-1 combines with J gene TRBJ1-1; no reliable D call. Trimming removed 0 bases at V and 11 bases at J, with 13 bases between. The CDR3 is 13 amino acids. CDR1 is MGHRA, CDR2 YSYEKL, per germline. The CDR3 bases are TGCGCCAGCAGCCAAGAGAGGGAGGGCGAGGCTTTCTTT. Its translation is CASSQEREGEAFF.

This clone was counted once. This chain uses TRBV10-3 with TRBJ2-7; TRBD1 agrees at 7 bases. The CDR3 sequence is 17 residues long. V lost 2 bases, J lost 4 bases, and 14 bases stayed unmatched. Germline V gene data show CDR1 as ENHRY and CDR2 as SYGVKD. Here the CDR3 reads CAISEDLQGKVPYEQYF. In DNA form, the CDR3 reads TGTGCCATCAGTGAGGATTTACAGGGGAAGGTTCCTTACGAGCAGTACTTC.

Concerning this clone itself: Distinct nucleotide sequences in the sample also encode this CDR3. V usage is TRBV5-1 and J usage is TRBJ1-2; TRBD1 matches 7 bases. Looked up from germline, CDR1 is SGHRS and CDR2 is YFSETQ. This CDR3 has 15 residues. J was trimmed by 0 bases and V by 0 bases; bases with no gene match: 2. As DNA, the CDR3 is TGCGCCAGCAGCTTGGCCGGGACAGCTAACTATGGCTACACCTTC. The encoded protein is CASSLAGTANYGYTF.

This rearrangement joins TRBV6-5 to TRBJ2-4, with D hard to call. The CDR3 is made up of 15 amino acids. V was shortened by 2 bases and J by 1 base, with 9 bases between the two germline ends. Germline CDR1 MNHEY, CDR2 SVGAGI. The CDR3 reads CASSYTSTAKNIQYF. The CDR3 DNA reads as TGTGCCAGCAGTTACACCAGCACGGCCAAAAACATTCAGTACTTC.

The rearrangement joins TRBV6-6 to TRBJ1-5, with 8 bases aligning to TRBD1. Germline V gene sequence: CDR1 MNHNY, CDR2 SVGAGI (reference sequence). The J segment lost 7 bases and the V segment lost 6 bases, leaving 5 bases of the junction unmatched. The CDR3 consists of 13 residues. Here the CDR3 reads CASSDRGSQPQHF. The CDR3 DNA reads as TGTGCCAGCAGCGACAGGGGAAGCCAGCCCCAGCATTTT.

V and J are TRBV11-2 and TRBJ2-7; D is possibly TRBD1 or TRBD2 (5 bases each). This CDR3 is 13 amino acids long. V gave up 6 bases and J gave up 2 bases, with 11 bases separating them. CDR1 SGHAT and CDR2 FQNNGV come from the germline V gene. DNA for the CDR3: TGTGCCAGCAGAACTGGGACCACCTACGAGCAGTACTTC. Translated: CASRTGTTYEQYF.

The chain joins TRBV5-1 to TRBJ2-6; D gene unclear. The CDR3 is 18 amino acids. Trimming cost V 5 bases and J 2 bases, with 20 bases left between them. Germline V CDR1 and CDR2: SGHRS, YFSETQ. CDR3 residues: CASRTGTRTATGANVLTF. DNA for the CDR3: TGCGCCAGCAGAACTGGAACGCGAACAGCAACTGGGGCCAACGTCCTGACTTTC.

This chain uses TRBV18 with TRBJ1-1, with TRBD1 identical over 8 bases. CDR1 and CDR2 (germline): KGHSH, LQKENI. This CDR3 spans 14 amino acids. The trim removed 1 base at V and 5 bases at J, leaving 3 bases unmatched. The CDR3 here is CASSPLRGQTEAFF. The CDR3 DNA sequence: TGTGCCAGCTCACCACTCAGGGGGCAGACTGAAGCTTTCTTT.

The chain is built from TRBV5-4 and TRBJ2-7, with D possibly TRBD2 on 6 matching bases. The CDR3 extends over 15 amino acids. Trimming cost V 3 bases and J 3 bases, with 16 bases left between them. The V gene's germline CDR1 is SGHNT and CDR2 YYREEE (reference sequence). CDR3: CASSYPGLLSYEQYF. CDR3 DNA sequence: TGTGCCAGCAGCTACCCGGGACTTCTCAGCTACGAGCAGTACTTC.

The gene calls are TRBV29-1 and TRBJ2-1; 9 bases fit TRBD2. Germline lookup yields CDR1 SQVTM and CDR2 ANQGSEA. With 6 bases clipped from V and 4 bases from J, the junction kept 7 bases outside the gene matches. The CDR3 is 14 residues long. CDR3 amino acids: CSVVLAGHYNEQFF. The CDR3 bases are TGCAGCGTGGTCCTAGCGGGACATTACAATGAGCAGTTCTTC.

J is TRBJ2-5 and V is TRBV30; 8 nucleotides line up with TRBD1. The J call could be wrong; TRBJ2-7 is a better fit for the DNA end. CDR1 is GTSNPN and CDR2 is SVGIG in the germline V gene (reference sequence). CDR3 length: 12 amino acids. In DNA form, the CDR3 reads TGTGCCTCAGACAGGGGCTCCTACGAGCAGTACTTC. This translates into CASDRGSYEQYF.

CDR3 DNA: TGTGCCAGCAACTACAACCAGTATGAGCAGTTCTTC. The encoded protein is CASNYNQYEQFF. The chain recombines TRBV19 with TRBJ2-1; D is ambiguous. This CDR3 contains 12 residues. CDR1 and CDR2 from the germline V gene are LNHDA and SQIVND (reference sequence). V lost 9 bases to trimming and J lost 8 bases, with 14 bases between them.

The J gene is TRBJ1-5, the V gene TRBV5-1; D ambiguous. CDR3 length: 14 amino acids. The V gene lost 4 bases and the J gene lost 3 bases, with 11 bases spanning the gap. Per germline, CDR1 SGHRS and CDR2 YFSETQ. The CDR3 region is CASSPDVNNQPQHF. CDR3 sequence (DNA): TGCGCCAGCAGCCCGGACGTAAACAATCAGCCCCAGCATTTT.

This clone was picked up one time. The junction and the germline gene differ at one end; a read error may be behind it. The chain recombines TRBV2 with TRBJ2-7; D is undetermined. Per germline, CDR1 SNHLY and CDR2 FYNNEI. The CDR3 length is 15 residues. CDR3 in amino acids: CASREGRTAKYEQYF. DNA for the CDR3: TGTGCCAGCAGGGAAGGTAGGACGGCCAAATACGAGCAGTACTTC.

About this clone itself: The sample carries other DNA sequences with the same CDR3. The V gene is TRBV11-3, the J gene TRBJ2-5; 7 nucleotides match TRBD1. The V gene end was trimmed by 5 bases and the J gene end by 3 bases; junction bases not matched to a gene: 3. The CDR3 spans 13 residues. The germline V gene has CDR1 SGHNT and CDR2 YENEEA. This chain's CDR3 is CASSPGQKETQYF. The CDR3 region has the DNA TGTGCCAGCAGCCCGGGACAGAAAGAGACCCAGTACTTC.